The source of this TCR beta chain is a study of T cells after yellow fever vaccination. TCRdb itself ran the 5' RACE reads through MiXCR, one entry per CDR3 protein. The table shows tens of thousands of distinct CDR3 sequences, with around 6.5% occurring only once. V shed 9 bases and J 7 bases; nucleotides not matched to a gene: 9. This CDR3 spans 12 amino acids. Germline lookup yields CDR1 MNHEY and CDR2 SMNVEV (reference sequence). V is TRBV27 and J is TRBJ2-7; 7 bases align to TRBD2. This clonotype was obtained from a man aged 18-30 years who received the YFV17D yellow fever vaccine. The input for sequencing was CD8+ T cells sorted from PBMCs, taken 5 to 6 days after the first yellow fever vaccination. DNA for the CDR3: TGTGCCAGTACCGGGGGAGGGCGAGAGCAGTACTTC. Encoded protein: CASTGGGREQYF.